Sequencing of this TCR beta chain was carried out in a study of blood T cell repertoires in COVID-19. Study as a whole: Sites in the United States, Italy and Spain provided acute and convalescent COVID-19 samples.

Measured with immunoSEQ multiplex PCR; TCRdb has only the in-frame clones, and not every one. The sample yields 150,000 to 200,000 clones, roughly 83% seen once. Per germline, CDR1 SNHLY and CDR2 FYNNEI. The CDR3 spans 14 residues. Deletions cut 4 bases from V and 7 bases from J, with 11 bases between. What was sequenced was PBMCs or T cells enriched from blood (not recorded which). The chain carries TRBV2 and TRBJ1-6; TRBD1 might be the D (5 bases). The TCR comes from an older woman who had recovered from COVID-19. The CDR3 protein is CASSVGQLNSPLHF. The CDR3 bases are TGTGCCAGCAGTGTAGGACAATTAAATTCACCCCTCCACTTT.